Shown below are 24 T cell receptor beta chains from a single sample sequenced in a study of T cells in localized non-small cell lung cancer. The assay was immunoSEQ multiplex PCR, and TCRdb's table has in-frame clones only and misses some. The sample lists around 2,400 clones, around 40% seen once, with around 16% in the top ten. Sample: lung tumor tissue, taken before any cancer treatment. The receptors shown here come from a woman between 35 and 70 years old with stage II squamous cell lung carcinoma.

The chain recombines TRBV28 with TRBJ1-3; D gene ambiguous. This CDR3 contains 14 residues. Trimming took off 6 bases at V and 1 base at J, with 10 bases between the two ends. Germline CDR1 and CDR2: MDHEN and SYDVKM. The CDR3 bases are TGTGCCAGCAGCACCCCGGAGTCTGGAAACACCATATATTTT. Its translation: CASSTPESGNTIYF.

This clone came up a few times. This sequence joins TRBV16 and TRBJ1-1, with unresolved D. Germline V lookup: CDR1 KGHSY, CDR2 FQNENV. This CDR3 contains 13 residues. V gave up 5 bases and J gave up 1 base, with 8 bases separating them. The CDR3 DNA reads as TGTGCCAGCAGCAAAACCGAGAACACTGAAGCTTTCTTT. This translates into CASSKTENTEAFF.

In its sample, this clone was seen a few times. The rearrangement links TRBV7-6 to TRBJ2-5; 7 bases agree with TRBD2. There are 16 residues in the CDR3. The trim removed 5 bases at V and 5 bases at J, leaving 14 bases unmatched. CDR1 and CDR2 from the germline V gene are SGHVS and FNYEAQ. As DNA, the CDR3 is TGTGCCAGCAGCCCCGGTAGGGGACTAATCTTGGAGACCCAGTACTTC. This sequence encodes CASSPGRGLILETQYF.

The chain has TRBV6-8 and TRBJ2-3; 7 bases are shared with TRBD1. The CDR3 is 13 residues long. Germline assignment: CDR1 MNHGY and CDR2 SAAAGT. V trimming: 4 bases; J trimming: 4 bases; junction bases outside the gene matches: 2. The CDR3 region is CASSWGQSDTQYF. The CDR3 DNA is TGTGCCAGCAGTTGGGGACAGTCAGATACGCAGTATTTT.

J is TRBJ2-7 and V is TRBV9, with a possible D match to TRBD1 (6 bases). Germline V gives CDR1 SGDLS, CDR2 YYNGEE. The CDR3 sequence is 15 residues long. V lost 0 bases, J lost 0 bases, and 10 bases lay in between. The CDR3 protein is CASSVGVGASYEQYF. CDR3 DNA sequence: TGTGCCAGCAGCGTAGGAGTGGGGGCCTCCTACGAGCAGTACTTC.

V and J are TRBV9 and TRBJ2-7; tentatively, D is TRBD1 or TRBD2 (5 bases each). CDR3 length: 14 amino acids. From germline, CDR1 is SGDLS and CDR2 YYNGEE. V was trimmed by 4 bases and J by 3 bases, leaving 14 bases between them. DNA for the CDR3: TGTGCCAGCAGCTCCCAAGATGGGGGCTACGAGCAGTACTTC. Its translation: CASSSQDGGYEQYF.

This clone was seen more than once but under ten times. This chain links TRBV7-6 with TRBJ2-1, with 12 bases matching TRBD1. The CDR3 has 16 amino acids. The germline CDR1 and CDR2 sequences are SGHVS and FNYEAQ. Losses at the gene ends were 3 bases for V and 3 bases for J; bases not matched to a gene: 3. The CDR3 region has the DNA TGTGCCAGCAGCTTGGGGACAGGGGGCTTCTACAATGAGCAGTTCTTC. The encoded protein is CASSLGTGGFYNEQFF.

The rearrangement uses TRBV6-8 and TRBJ1-6, with D perhaps matching TRBD1 (6 bases). The germline CDR1 and CDR2 sequences are MNHGY and SAAAGT. V lost 6 bases, J lost 8 bases, and 17 bases lay in between. This CDR3 spans 15 amino acids. CDR3 residues: CASSPKGGKDSPLHF. CDR3 nucleotide sequence: TGTGCCAGCAGCCCCAAGGGGGGCAAGGATTCACCCCTCCACTTT.

By share of the sample, this clone is medium-sized. The rearrangement links TRBV6-8 to TRBJ1-2; 8 nucleotides agree with TRBD1. The CDR3 length is 15 residues. J gave up 5 bases and V 5 bases, and 10 bases lay outside the gene matches. The germline gives CDR1 MNHGY, CDR2 SAAAGT. The DNA for the CDR3 is TGTGCCAGCAGTGATGGGACAGGTCAGGGGTATGGCTACACCTTC. This codes for CASSDGTGQGYGYTF.

The gene calls are TRBV11-3 and TRBJ1-4; D is ambiguous. The CDR3 loop spans 16 amino acids. Deletions cut 3 bases from V and 0 bases from J, with 11 bases between. Germline assignment: CDR1 SGHNT and CDR2 YENEEA. The CDR3 nucleotides read TGTGCCAGCAGCTTGGGTGGACCTGCAACTAATGAAAAACTGTTTTTT. Protein: CASSLGGPATNEKLFF.

The chain links TRBV6-8 to TRBJ2-7; a possible D gene is TRBD2 (6 bases). Trimming pared 2 bases from V and 6 bases from J, leaving 14 bases between. CDR3 length: 14 amino acids. Germline-derived CDR1 and CDR2 are MNHGY and SAAAGT. CDR3 amino acids: CASSYEGGRVEQYF. In DNA form, the CDR3 reads TGTGCCAGCAGTTACGAAGGAGGGCGTGTCGAGCAGTACTTC.

This chain joins TRBV19 and TRBJ1-2; 7 bases are shared with TRBD1. J was trimmed by 4 bases and V by 6 bases; bases with no gene match: 5. The CDR3 consists of 13 residues. Germline V gene sequence: CDR1 LNHDA, CDR2 SQIVND (reference sequence). CDR3 DNA: TGTGCCAGTAGCCAGGGGGTCCTCTATGGCTACACCTTC. Protein: CASSQGVLYGYTF.

The rearrangement joins TRBV18 to TRBJ1-2, with 10 bases matching TRBD1. The germline CDR1 and CDR2 sequences are KGHSH and LQKENI. The CDR3 runs 16 residues. V lost 3 bases, J lost 6 bases, and 10 bases stayed unmatched. The DNA of the CDR3 is TGTGCCAGCTCACCGCGACAGGGGGCTCGAAATAATGGCTACACCTTC. Amino acids: CASSPRQGARNNGYTF.

This clone was detected a few times. This rearrangement joins TRBV9 to TRBJ1-1, with a tentative D call TRBD1 (5 bases). Germline CDR1 reads SGDLS; CDR2 reads YYNGEE. Between the trimmed V and J ends, which lost 5 bases and 0 bases, there was a span of 11 bases. This CDR3 has 14 residues. CDR3 sequence (DNA): TGTGCCAGCAGAGCGGGACCTTTGAACACTGAAGCTTTCTTT. Its protein is CASRAGPLNTEAFF.

This sequence joins TRBV19 and TRBJ2-3; 8 positions agree with TRBD1. Germline V gene data show CDR1 as LNHDA and CDR2 as SQIVND (reference sequence). This CDR3 is built from 17 residues. Trimming removed 1 base from V and 3 bases from J; junction bases left unmatched: 9. The CDR3 bases are TGTGCCAGTAGTATAGGTTCGGGACAGGCAGGGACAGATACGCAGTATTTT. Translation gives CASSIGSGQAGTDTQYF.

The chain couples TRBV9 to TRBJ2-3; D possibly corresponds to TRBD1 (5 bases). The CDR3 consists of 14 residues. CDR1 SGDLS and CDR2 YYNGEE come from the germline V gene. V was clipped by 4 bases and J by 0 bases, with 9 bases between them. In DNA form, the CDR3 reads TGTGCCAGCAGCTTCGACAGTAGCACAGATACGCAGTATTTT. Encoded protein: CASSFDSSTDTQYF.

Sample share makes this clone medium-sized. V gene TRBV28 combines with J gene TRBJ2-7, with a possible D match to TRBD1 (5 bases). The V end lost 3 bases, the J end lost 2 bases, and 8 bases lay between the germline ends. Germline CDR1 is MDHEN and CDR2 is SYDVKM. The CDR3 consists of 13 residues. CDR3 in amino acids: CASSFTDTYEQYV. CDR3 DNA: TGTGCCAGCAGTTTTACGGACACCTACGAGCAGTACGTC.

The V gene is TRBV6-8, the J gene TRBJ1-1, with D possibly being TRBD1 (6 bases). The CDR3 extends over 14 amino acids. Deletions cut 7 bases from V and 1 base from J, with 13 bases between. Per the germline V gene, CDR1 is MNHGY and CDR2 is SAAAGT. CDR3: CASTGAGKNTEAFF. CDR3 DNA sequence: TGTGCCAGCACGGGGGCGGGTAAGAACACTGAAGCTTTCTTT.

This clone was detected a few times. V usage is TRBV9 and J usage is TRBJ1-4; the match to TRBD1 covers 9 bases. Germline V gene data show CDR1 as SGDLS and CDR2 as YYNGEE. The CDR3 contains 18 residues. V was clipped by 2 bases and J by 6 bases; unmatched bases: 14. This CDR3 reads CASSVRVPGQGKDEKLFF. DNA for the CDR3: TGTGCCAGCAGCGTGAGGGTCCCGGGACAGGGAAAGGATGAAAAACTGTTTTTT.

This sequence joins TRBV11-3 and TRBJ2-5, with 7 bases identical to TRBD2. Germline V gene lookup returns CDR1 SGHNT and CDR2 YENEEA. CDR3 length: 15 amino acids. With V trimmed by 7 bases and J by 3 bases, 11 bases remained unmatched. For the CDR3, the DNA is TGTGCCAGCAACCCGGGCGGAGCGGGAAAAGAGACCCAGTACTTC. It translates to CASNPGGAGKETQYF.

J is TRBJ1-4 and V is TRBV5-1; D gene uncertain. The germline V and J ends were trimmed by 4 bases and 8 bases, with 21 bases remaining between them. The germline V gene encodes CDR1 SGHRS and CDR2 YFSETQ. There are 16 residues in the CDR3. The CDR3 DNA sequence: TGCGCCAGCAGCCAAGAACTAATACAAGCGGGGGAAAAACTGTTTTTT. This gives the protein CASSQELIQAGEKLFF.

A remark on this clone: One end of the junction is discordant with germline, which a read error may explain. The chain carries TRBV19 and TRBJ2-2; D may be TRBD2 (5 bases). The germline V gene has CDR1 LNHDA and CDR2 SQIVND (reference sequence). This CDR3 contains 19 residues. CDR3 region: CASSPWPSGRVEKTGKLFF. CDR3 DNA sequence: TGTGCCAGTAGTCCCTGGCCGAGCGGCCGCGTTGAGAAGACCGGGAAGCTGTTTTTT.

CDR3 region: CASSLAGFGGNEKLFF. In DNA, the CDR3 is TGTGCCAGCAGCTTAGCAGGGTTTGGAGGAAATGAAAAACTGTTTTTT. The rearrangement joins TRBV7-5 to TRBJ1-4. TRBV7-5 counts as a pseudogene. The CDR3 covers 16 residues.

By sample share, this clone is medium-sized (0.01 to 0.1%). The V gene is TRBV11-3, the J gene TRBJ2-1; D may correspond to TRBD1 or TRBD2 (5 bases each). Trimming stripped 6 bases from V and 0 bases from J, with 12 bases between. The germline V gene has CDR1 SGHNT and CDR2 YENEEA. The length of the CDR3 is 15 residues. As DNA, the CDR3 is TGTGCCAGCAGTGCTCCGGGGCCCTCCTACAATGAGCAGTTCTTC. It specifies CASSAPGPSYNEQFF. Drawing the rest from reference TRBV11-3 and TRBJ2-1, the complete variable domain is EAGVVQSPRYKIIEKKQPVAFWCNPISGHNTLYWYLQNLGQGPELLIRYENEEAVDDSQLPKDRFSAERLKGVDSTLKIQPAELGDSAVYLCASSAPGPSYNEQFFGPGTRLTVL.